This entry concerns a single T cell receptor (beta chain). Its antigen remains unidentified. This entry is derived from a study of cytomegalovirus exposure and HLA in healthy donors. Notes on the study in general: The authors reported that TCR beta sequences could predict HLA-A and HLA-B alleles. These predictions were accurate for most subjects in the first cohort. Sequencing likely caused a cluster of highly shared sequence variants. In a later analysis, at a false discovery rate of 0.05, approximately 16,000 TCR beta sequences matched HLA alleles.

Vbeta (60) and Jbeta (13) primers were used in the PCR. Sequencing was performed with immunoSEQ multiplex PCR; in TCRdb, only in-frame clones are kept and a portion is missing. This table holds 55,000 to 70,000 clones, about 83% found once. Nominally healthy donors provided the samples, though records likely missed some immune exposures. This CDR3 region has 14 residues. The V end lost 5 bases, the J end lost 2 bases, and 11 bases lay between the germline ends. The germline gives CDR1 LNHDA, CDR2 SQIVND (reference sequence). Sequencing used PBMCs. J is TRBJ2-3 and V is TRBV19, with D possibly being TRBD2 (6 bases). The TCR comes from a human donor in good health. The CDR3: CASSPGRHTDTQYF. In DNA, the CDR3 is TGTGCCAGTAGTCCGGGGAGGCACACAGATACGCAGTATTTT.